Given below is one T cell receptor (beta chain) in context. The antigen is unknown. The data originate from a study of persistence of HIV-infected CD4 T cells. The V gene's germline CDR1 is SNHLY and CDR2 FYNNEI. V was clipped by 5 bases and J by 4 bases, with 14 bases between them. The CDR3 has 14 amino acids. This was the immunoSEQ version 4 assay in survey mode. Some clones are missing from TCRdb's copy, which holds only in-frame ones; the method was immunoSEQ multiplex PCR. The data show approximately 45,000 clones, about 87% seen once. Anti-CD3/anti-CD28 beads served as a nonspecific positive control stimulus. Responding CD4+ T cells were sorted by upregulation of both CD40 ligand and CD69.

The sequence derives from an adult woman with HIV who was CMV-seropositive. V usage is TRBV2 and J usage is TRBJ1-1, with D tentatively TRBD1 (6 bases). The specimen was CD4+ T cells sorted from PBMCs after approximately 19-hour stimulation, collected from a patient who received antiretroviral therapy. The CDR3 sequence is CASSQGRGSTEAFF. CDR3 sequence (DNA): TGTGCCAGCAGTCAGGGGCGTGGGAGCACTGAAGCTTTCTTT.